These 23 T cell receptor beta chains were all obtained from the same sample, sequenced in a study of CD8 T cells in ankylosing spondylitis. Study results and limitations: The study identified a TCR beta motif of fewer than 10 highly homologous variants that appeared characteristic of ankylosing spondylitis blood.

For these receptors, no antigen is known. MiXCR, run by TCRdb on the 5' RACE reads, gives a single entry per CDR3 protein. The table records more than 600,000 distinct CDR3 sequences, around 20% of them present only once. Sequencing input: blood, either unsorted or a sorted T cell fraction (not recorded which). These receptors were taken from a male donor with ankylosing spondylitis.

The chain is built from TRBV3-1 and TRBJ2-1; D unresolved. Per the germline V gene, CDR1 is LGHDT and CDR2 is YNNKEL (reference sequence). This CDR3 is 15 amino acids long. Trimming stripped 4 bases from V and 5 bases from J, with 15 bases between. CDR3 protein: CASSLGIPTHNEQFF. The CDR3 DNA reads TGTGCCAGCAGCCTGGGGATTCCCACGCACAATGAGCAGTTCTTC.

There are a few counts of this clonotype. V and J are TRBV12-3 or TRBV12-4 and TRBJ1-5; no firm D call. Trimming stripped 2 bases from V and 9 bases from J, with 8 bases between. The CDR3 has 12 amino acids. In DNA form, the CDR3 reads TGTGCCAGCAGTTTATGGCGGGGGCCCCAGCATTTT. Translating it yields CASSLWRGPQHF.

This clonotype was found a few times. The chain combines TRBV20-1 with TRBJ2-2; D tentatively fits TRBD1 or TRBD2 (5 bases each). Germline CDR1 DFQATT, CDR2 SNEGSKA (reference sequence). This CDR3 spans 13 amino acids. The V gene lost 3 bases and the J gene lost 6 bases, with 11 bases spanning the gap. The CDR3 region is CSASLGAPGELFF. DNA for the CDR3: TGCAGTGCTAGTCTCGGGGCCCCCGGGGAGCTGTTTTTT.

This chain connects TRBV18 to TRBJ2-1, with D maybe TRBD1 (5 bases). CDR3 length: 14 residues. V was pared by 4 bases and J by 6 bases, with 13 bases between. Germline CDR1 reads KGHSH; CDR2 reads LQKENI. The CDR3 nucleotides read TGTGCCAGCTCACGGGCTGGGGCGACCAATGAGCAGTTCTTC. Amino acids: CASSRAGATNEQFF.

This clonotype was detected a few times. This chain uses TRBV7-9 with TRBJ2-2; no clear D. V gave up 5 bases and J gave up 5 bases, with 12 bases separating them. Germline CDR1 and CDR2: SEHNR and FQNEAQ (reference sequence). The length of the CDR3 is 14 residues. The DNA for the CDR3 is TGTGCCAGCAGCCCAGCCCCCGGGACCGGGGAGCTGTTTTTT. This gives the protein CASSPAPGTGELFF.

This CDR3 reads CASRPGQGGLSDTEAFF. The CDR3 DNA sequence: TGCGCCAGCAGACCGGGACAGGGCGGGTTGAGTGACACTGAAGCTTTCTTT. The chain couples TRBV5-1 to TRBJ1-1; TRBD1 aligns across 9 bases. V shed 5 bases, J shed 3 bases, and the junction held 14 bases outside the gene matches. The CDR3 length is 17 residues. The germline CDR1 and CDR2 sequences are SGHRS and YFSETQ.

This clonotype came up many times. The V gene is TRBV12-3 or TRBV12-4, the J gene TRBJ1-3, with 8 bases fitting TRBD1. CDR3 length: 17 amino acids. Germline trimming cut 6 bases from V and 0 bases from J; bases unmatched to any gene: 10. CDR3 coding DNA: TGTGCCAGCAGGAAGATACAGGGGGATAGCTCTGGAAACACCATATATTTT. Protein: CASRKIQGDSSGNTIYF.

V gene TRBV5-5 combines with J gene TRBJ1-5, with a possible D match to TRBD1 (5 bases). The CDR3 length is 15 residues. Germline V gene sequence: CDR1 SGHKS, CDR2 YYEKEE (reference sequence). V was pared by 5 bases and J by 4 bases, with 16 bases between. This CDR3 reads CASSPKSGTNQPQHF. For the CDR3, the DNA is TGTGCCAGCAGTCCCAAGTCCGGGACGAATCAGCCCCAGCATTTT.

The chain has TRBV19 and TRBJ1-5; D gene ambiguous. Trimming took 4 bases from V and 4 from J, leaving 20 bases between them. Germline assignment: CDR1 LNHDA and CDR2 SQIVND (reference sequence). This CDR3 is built from 17 residues. This chain's CDR3 is CASSSFGGSGGNQPQHF. CDR3 DNA: TGTGCCAGTAGTAGCTTCGGAGGGTCGGGCGGGAATCAGCCCCAGCATTTT.

V is TRBV10-3 and J is TRBJ2-2, with TRBD2 matching 7 bases. This CDR3 is built from 11 residues. CDR1 is ENHRY and CDR2 is SYGVKD in the germline V gene. The V segment lost 11 bases and the J segment 6 bases; nucleotides outside the gene matches: 3. This CDR3 is CAARGAGELFF. In nucleotides, the CDR3 is TGTGCCGCCCGGGGGGCCGGGGAGCTGTTTTTT.

This clonotype was recorded once. V and J are TRBV30 and TRBJ2-2; unclear D gene. Trimming removed 1 base from V and 7 bases from J, with 10 bases in between. This CDR3 region has 13 residues. Germline CDR1 GTSNPN, CDR2 SVGIG (reference sequence). The CDR3 coding sequence is TGTGCCTGGAGTGACAACACCGACGGGGAGCTGTTTTTT. It yields the protein CAWSDNTDGELFF. Full variable domain (outside the CDR3, taken from reference TRBV30 and TRBJ2-2): SQTIHQWPATLVQPVGSPLSLECTVEGTSNPNLYWYRQAAGRGLQLLFYSVGIGQISSEVPQNLSASRPQDRQFILSSKKLLLSDSGFYLCAWSDNTDGELFFGEGSRLTVL.

This chain links TRBV4-1 with TRBJ1-2, with D possibly TRBD1 on 5 matching bases. V was clipped by 0 bases and J by 2 bases, with 16 bases between them. The CDR3 length is 17 residues. The germline gives CDR1 MGHRA, CDR2 YSYEKL. CDR3: CASSQDVVEGANYGYTF. As DNA, the CDR3 is TGCGCCAGCAGCCAAGATGTTGTGGAAGGGGCAAACTATGGCTACACCTTC.

This clonotype was observed a handful of times. The genes are TRBV6-2 or TRBV6-3 and TRBJ2-5, with TRBD2 as a possible D gene (5 bases). Trimming removed 1 base from V and 0 bases from J, with 15 bases in between. The CDR3 consists of 17 residues. Germline V gene lookup returns CDR1 MNHEY and CDR2 SVGEGT. The CDR3 protein is CASSYLRTRRYQETQYF. The DNA of the CDR3 is TGTGCCAGCAGTTACTTGAGAACAAGGAGGTACCAAGAGACCCAGTACTTC.

This clonotype has a handful of counts. The genes are TRBV5-1 and TRBJ2-5; D not certain. Germline assignment: CDR1 SGHRS and CDR2 YFSETQ. Between the trimmed V and J ends, which lost 7 bases and 5 bases, there was a span of 15 bases. The CDR3 is 13 amino acids. CDR3 DNA sequence: TGCGCCAGCGGCAAAAACCGGGTGGAGACCCAGTACTTC. The encoded protein is CASGKNRVETQYF. Filled out from reference TRBV5-1 and TRBJ2-5, the complete variable domain reads KAGVTQTPRYLIKTRGQQVTLSCSPISGHRSVSWYQQTPGQGLQFLFEYFSETQRNKGNFPGRFSGRQFSNSRSEMNVSTLELGDSALYLCASGKNRVETQYFGPGTRLLVL.

This clonotype occurred a few times. The chain uses TRBV6-1 and TRBJ1-2, with D possibly being TRBD1 (5 bases). Trimming shortened V by 6 bases and J by 1 base, and 12 bases separated the two germline ends. This CDR3 region has 14 residues. Per germline, CDR1 MNHNS and CDR2 SASEGT. CDR3 loop: CASRPPGGNYGYTF. CDR3 coding DNA: TGTGCCAGCAGACCCCCGGGGGGTAACTATGGCTACACCTTC.

This clonotype was detected many times. The CDR3 bases are TGCAGTGCTAGACCGGGACAGTCAAGGGGAGGCTATGGCTACACCTTC. Translation: CSARPGQSRGGYGYTF. The J gene is TRBJ1-2, the V gene TRBV20-1; TRBD1 matches 7 bases. The germline CDR1 and CDR2 sequences are DFQATT and SNEGSKA (reference sequence). This CDR3 has 16 amino acids. Trimming took 2 bases from V and 4 from J; bases not matched to a gene: 13.

This clonotype was detected ten times or more. The chain couples TRBV12-3 or TRBV12-4 to TRBJ2-1, with TRBD2 matching over 8 bases. V shed 6 bases and J 2 bases; nucleotides not matched to a gene: 6. This CDR3 contains 15 residues. CDR3 sequence: CASRRLAGPYNEQFF. Here the CDR3 DNA reads TGTGCCAGCAGGCGCCTAGCGGGCCCCTACAATGAGCAGTTCTTC.

This clonotype was counted between two and nine times. This chain links TRBV12-3 or TRBV12-4 with TRBJ2-3; D is possibly TRBD1 or TRBD2 (5 bases each). The CDR3 covers 16 residues. Trimming cost V 7 bases and J 2 bases, with 19 bases left between them. The CDR3 loop reads CASIPPGQIPTDTQYF. As DNA, the CDR3 is TGTGCCAGCATCCCCCCGGGGCAGATCCCCACAGATACGCAGTATTTT.

This clonotype has a count of ten or more. V usage is TRBV5-1 and J usage is TRBJ2-3; TRBD2 agrees at 10 bases. V gave up 4 bases and J gave up 3 bases; unmatched junction bases: 8. CDR3 length equals 16 residues. Looked up from germline, CDR1 is SGHRS and CDR2 is YFSETQ. CDR3 sequence reads: CASSNLAGGVTDTQYF. The CDR3 coding sequence is TGCGCCAGCAGCAACTTAGCGGGGGGCGTGACAGATACGCAGTATTTT.

A few counts support this clonotype. This sequence joins TRBV7-8 and TRBJ1-4, with 7 bases aligning to TRBD1. V lost 4 bases, J lost 10 bases, and 9 bases stayed unmatched. Germline CDR1 SGHVS, CDR2 FQNEAQ. The CDR3 extends over 14 amino acids. The CDR3 sequence is CASSSPNRGGKLFF. The CDR3 coding sequence is TGTGCCAGCAGCTCGCCTAACAGGGGAGGAAAACTGTTTTTT.

This chain connects TRBV12-3 or TRBV12-4 to TRBJ2-3, with 8 bases that match TRBD2. The CDR3 runs 16 residues. The trim removed 6 bases at V and 2 bases at J, leaving 10 bases unmatched. CDR3 in amino acids: CASSRSGRGATDTQYF. As DNA, the CDR3 is TGTGCCAGCAGCCGATCAGGGCGGGGGGCCACAGATACGCAGTATTTT.

The V call is TRBV20-1, the J call TRBJ2-1; D is perhaps TRBD2 (6 bases). This CDR3 is built from 15 residues. Trimming took 3 bases from V and 0 from J, leaving 12 bases between them. Germline assignment: CDR1 DFQATT and CDR2 SNEGSKA (reference sequence). The CDR3 DNA follows: TGCAGTGCTAGCGGGAGAGGGGTCTCCTACAATGAGCAGTTCTTC. It codes for CSASGRGVSYNEQFF.

The rearrangement joins TRBV7-9 to TRBJ2-7, with D possibly TRBD2 on 5 matching bases. The CDR3 extends over 13 amino acids. Germline V gene sequence: CDR1 SEHNR, CDR2 FQNEAQ (reference sequence). Trimming cost V 3 bases and J 5 bases, with 11 bases left between them. The CDR3 sequence: CASSFRGRDEQYF. The CDR3 DNA sequence: TGTGCCAGCAGCTTCCGGGGTCGAGACGAGCAGTACTTC.